This T cell receptor beta chain was observed in a study of cytomegalovirus exposure and HLA in healthy donors. Looked up from germline, CDR1 is MNHEY and CDR2 is SVGAGI. Losses at the gene ends were 2 bases for V and 1 base for J; bases not matched to a gene: 5. The CDR3 consists of 16 residues. 60 Vbeta and 13 Jbeta primers were used in PCR. The protocol was immunoSEQ multiplex PCR, while the TCRdb copy is restricted to in-frame clones and leaves out a portion. The repertoire holds under 150,000 clones, over 60% seen once, with approximately 2.9% in the top ten. The study, taken as a whole, reports: Later on, a genetic analysis was performed. It linked a missense variant in DCLRE1C with V- and J-gene trimming of TCR beta.

A note on this clone: No antigen is known for it.

This clonotype was sampled from a human donor in good health. V usage is TRBV6-5 and J usage is TRBJ2-5; 9 nucleotides agree with TRBD2. Sequencing used PBMCs. The CDR3 is CASSYRVAGVQETQYF. In nucleotides, the CDR3 is TGTGCCAGCAGTTACAGGGTAGCGGGGGTCCAAGAGACCCAGTACTTC.